Listed below are T cell receptor beta chains from one sample, sequenced in a study of T cell repertoires in cytomegalovirus infection. From the reads, TCRdb called clonotypes with MiXCR, one entry per CDR3 protein. In the table there are roughly 720,000 distinct CDR3 sequences, roughly 36% of which are singletons. Sequences were obtained from PBMCs. The receptors were sampled from a human donor in good health (CMV status not recorded). Some clones in this sample may be carry-over from other donors' samples. The CDR3 runs from the conserved cysteine through the conserved F or W. D genes are given only for firm matches. The size field is filled for only some rows; it gives once, few, many or a size class.

>TRBV15|TRBD1|.|TRBJ2-7
CATSGTGEEDYEQYF
TGTGCCACCAGCGGGACAGGGGAAGAGGACTACGAGCAGTACTTC
>TRBV7-4|TRBD1|many|TRBJ2-5
CASSFRQGMGETQYF
TGTGCCAGCAGCTTCCGACAGGGAATGGGAGAGACCCAGTACTTC
>TRBV6-1|TRBD1|.|TRBJ1-6
CASSRTGAGTPLHF
TGTGCCAGCAGTCGGACAGGGGCCGGTACACCCCTCCACTTT
>TRBV27|.|.|TRBJ1-1
CASSFGMASRPFF
TGTGCCAGCAGTTTTGGGATGGCATCTCGTCCTTTCTTT
>TRBV27|.|.|TRBJ1-1
CASIPVAGLTEAFF
TGTGCCAGCATCCCCGTAGCTGGGCTTACTGAAGCTTTCTTT
>TRBV20-1|.|.|TRBJ1-1
CSARWGYTEAFF
TGCAGTGCTAGATGGGGATACACTGAAGCTTTCTTT
>TRBV7-5|.|few|TRBJ2-7
CISVPEARPGTGVYEQYF
.
>TRBV4-1|.|.|TRBJ1-1
CASSRGGRAEAFF
TGCGCCAGCAGCCGGGGGGGGAGGGCTGAAGCTTTCTTT
>TRBV7-8|.|.|TRBJ2-2
CASSLRRQPTGELFF
TGTGCCAGCAGCTTACGTAGACAGCCCACCGGGGAGCTGTTTTTT
>TRBV7-2|.|.|TRBJ1-3
CASSLVRASGNTIYF
TGTGCCAGCAGCTTAGTTAGGGCCTCTGGAAACACCATATATTTT
>TRBV7-6|TRBD1|many|TRBJ1-5
CASSPGTGRNQPQHF
TGTGCCAGCAGCCCGGGGACAGGGCGCAATCAGCCCCAGCATTTT
>TRBV29-1|.|.|TRBJ2-7
CSARSGTYLGQYF
TGCAGCGCCCGATCCGGGACCTACCTCGGGCAGTACTTC
>TRBV13|.|.|TRBJ1-6
CASSADSRRFPLHF
TGTGCCAGCAGCGCAGACAGCCGGCGGTTTCCCCTCCACTTT
>TRBV7-2|TRBD1|many|TRBJ1-2
CASSFLVQGVYGYTF
TGTGCCAGCAGCTTCCTCGTGCAGGGGGTGTATGGCTACACCTTC
>TRBV12-3/TRBV12-4|.|.|TRBJ1-6
CASSPGGYNSPLHF
TGTGCCAGCAGTCCGGGGGGCTATAATTCACCCCTCCACTTT
>TRBV28|.|.|TRBJ1-2
CASSFTSADLREANYGYTF
TGTGCCAGCAGTTTTACCTCGGCAGACCTGCGTGAAGCTAACTATGGCTACACCTTC
>TRBV7-2|TRBD2|few|TRBJ2-7
CASSPLSGSSYEQYF
TGTGCCAGCAGCCCCTTAAGCGGGAGCTCCTACGAGCAGTACTTC
>TRBV28|.|many|TRBJ2-7
CASSLWTDTYEQYF
TGTGCCAGCAGTTTATGGACAGATACCTACGAGCAGTACTTC
>TRBV19|TRBD2|few|TRBJ2-2
CASTTRGGTGELFF
TGTGCCAGTACCACGCGGGGGGGCACCGGGGAGCTGTTTTTT
>TRBV28|TRBD1|.|TRBJ2-5
CASSSPAGGYETQYF
TGTGCCAGCAGTTCCCCGGCAGGGGGCTATGAGACCCAGTACTTC
>TRBV6-1|TRBD1|.|TRBJ1-6
CASSDGQGGSPLHF
TGTGCCAGCAGTGACGGACAGGGGGGTTCACCCCTCCACTTT
>TRBV7-9|.|.|TRBJ1-1
CASSFSESTEAFF
TGTGCCAGCAGCTTTTCAGAGAGCACTGAAGCTTTCTTT
>TRBV29-1|.|.|TRBJ1-1
CSVKGVGNTEAFF
TGCAGCGTGAAGGGGGTCGGCAACACTGAAGCTTTCTTT
>TRBV11-1|.|.|TRBJ2-2
CASSFVRGRAGELFF
TGTGCCAGCAGCTTCGTGAGGGGGAGGGCCGGGGAGCTGTTTTTT
>TRBV4-1|TRBD2|.|TRBJ2-3
CASSTRTSTSDTQYF
TGCGCCAGCAGCACCCGGACTAGTACAAGTGATACGCAGTATTTT
>TRBV27|TRBD2|.|TRBJ2-1
CASSPGAGGNNEQFF
TGTGCCAGCAGCCCAGGGGCGGGGGGTAACAATGAGCAGTTCTTC
>TRBV2|.|few|TRBJ2-6
CASSREGTGANVLTF
TGTGCCAGCAGTCGAGAGGGTACTGGGGCCAACGTCCTGACTTTC
>TRBV7-2|TRBD2|.|TRBJ2-2
CASSLLVGRAGELFF
TGTGCCAGCAGCCTGTTAGTGGGGAGGGCCGGGGAGCTGTTTTTT
>TRBV14|TRBD2|few|TRBJ2-2
CASSQDLAGTSGRFGGELFF
TGTGCCAGCAGCCAAGATCTCGCAGGGACTAGCGGGAGATTCGGCGGGGAGCTGTTTTTT
>TRBV6-6|.|.|TRBJ2-3
CATWGRESTDTQYF
TGTGCCACGTGGGGGCGGGAAAGCACAGATACGCAGTATTTT
>TRBV7-2|TRBD2|few|TRBJ2-5
CASSQMGGYETQYF
TGTGCCAGCAGCCAGATGGGAGGGTATGAGACCCAGTACTTC
>TRBV18|.|.|TRBJ1-2
CASSPTQGKGYTF
TGTGCCAGCTCACCAACGCAGGGGAAAGGCTACACCTTC
>TRBV6-2/TRBV6-3|.|few|TRBJ1-5
CASSSDNSNQPQHF
TGTGCCAGCAGTTCGGACAACAGCAATCAGCCCCAGCATTTT
>TRBV6-1|.|few|TRBJ1-1
CASSERGAGWDTEAFF
TGTGCCAGCAGTGAACGTGGGGCAGGATGGGACACTGAAGCTTTCTTT
>TRBV28|.|few|TRBJ2-5
CASSPPGAGETQYF
TGTGCCAGCAGCCCACCAGGGGCGGGGGAGACCCAGTACTTC
>TRBV28|.|.|TRBJ2-5
CASSLLLSRGETQYF
TGTGCCAGCAGTTTACTCCTCTCTCGGGGAGAGACCCAGTACTTC
>TRBV20-1|TRBD1|.|TRBJ2-7
CSASNRGSYEQYF
TGCAGTGCAAGTAACAGGGGATCCTACGAGCAGTACTTC
>TRBV19|TRBD1|few|TRBJ1-5
CASSPGTGSNSNQPQHF
TGTGCCAGTAGTCCCGGGACAGGGTCTAATAGCAATCAGCCCCAGCATTTT
>TRBV6-6|.|few|TRBJ1-2
CASSYGVGTNGYTF
TGTGCCAGCAGTTACGGGGTCGGAACTAATGGCTACACCTTC
>TRBV10-3|TRBD1|.|TRBJ2-1
CAISEGGKIYNEQFF
TGTGCCATCAGTGAAGGGGGCAAAATCTACAATGAGCAGTTCTTC